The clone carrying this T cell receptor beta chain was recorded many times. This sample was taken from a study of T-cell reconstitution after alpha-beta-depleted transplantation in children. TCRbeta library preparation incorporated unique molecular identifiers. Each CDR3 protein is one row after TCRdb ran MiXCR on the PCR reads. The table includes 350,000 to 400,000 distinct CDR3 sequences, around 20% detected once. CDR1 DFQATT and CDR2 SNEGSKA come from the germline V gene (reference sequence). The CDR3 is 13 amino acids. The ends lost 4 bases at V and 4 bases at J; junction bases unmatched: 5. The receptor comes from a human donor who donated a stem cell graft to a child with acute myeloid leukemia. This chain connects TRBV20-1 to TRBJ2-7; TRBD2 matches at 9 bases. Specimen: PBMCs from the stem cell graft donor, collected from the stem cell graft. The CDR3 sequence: CSATGTSMYEQYF. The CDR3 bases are TGCAGTGCTACCGGGACTAGCATGTACGAGCAGTACTTC.